Listed here is a single T cell receptor (beta chain). The target antigen is unknown. The sample originates from a study of cytomegalovirus exposure and HLA in healthy donors. General observations from the study: A later analysis linked some 17,000 TCR beta sequences to HLA alleles at 0.05 false discovery rate. A later analysis by the authors found several of the most significant clusters apparently linked to common viral pathogens.

In the PCR, 60 Vbeta and 13 Jbeta primers were used. In the authors' methods: Counted up in a later analysis, unique TCR beta chains came to some 80 million, with some 9.9 million shared. Measured with immunoSEQ multiplex PCR; TCRdb has only the in-frame clones, and not every one. V and J calls and clone size are as listed in that table; D and trimming were resolved from the DNA. The sample shows roughly 230,000 clones, roughly 78% of them seen only once. The sequence derives from a boy aged 5-17 years in good health and CMV-seronegative. Sequenced sample: PBMCs.

The CDR3 loop is CAWIPPTSGGPYEQYF. The CDR3 nucleotides read TGTGCCTGGATCCCCCCCACTAGCGGGGGGCCCTACGAGCAGTACTTC. The chain couples TRBV30 to TRBJ2-5, with 12 bases that match TRBD2. The DNA end favors TRBJ2-7, so the J call may be wrong. This CDR3 has 16 residues. The germline V gene has CDR1 GTSNPN and CDR2 SVGIG (reference sequence).